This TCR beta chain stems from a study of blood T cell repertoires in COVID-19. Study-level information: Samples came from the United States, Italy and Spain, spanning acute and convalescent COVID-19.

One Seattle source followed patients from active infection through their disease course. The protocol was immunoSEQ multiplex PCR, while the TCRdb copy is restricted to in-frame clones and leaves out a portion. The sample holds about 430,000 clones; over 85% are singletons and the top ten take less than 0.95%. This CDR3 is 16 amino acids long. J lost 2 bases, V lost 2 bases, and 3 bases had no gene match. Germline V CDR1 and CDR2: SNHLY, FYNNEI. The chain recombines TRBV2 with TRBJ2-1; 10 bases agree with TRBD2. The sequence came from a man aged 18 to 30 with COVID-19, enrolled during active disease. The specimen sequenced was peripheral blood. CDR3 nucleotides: TGTGCCAGCAGTGAAATCCTAGCGGGGGCCTACAATGAGCAGTTCTTC. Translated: CASSEILAGAYNEQFF.